The entry below describes one TCR beta chain. This sample stems from a study of blood T cell repertoires in COVID-19. In the study overall: There were acute and convalescent COVID-19 samples, and they came from the United States, Italy and Spain. Sample material is recorded as cDNA or gDNA derived from T cells, B-cell-depleted T cells, or PBMCs.

CDR3 length: 16 residues. Trimming at V came to 6 bases and at J to 4 bases, leaving 11 bases not matched to a gene. Germline V gene lookup returns CDR1 LNHDA and CDR2 SQIVND (reference sequence). Authors' processing steps: Amplifying reference gene primers gave estimates of nucleated cell counts. Assay used: immunoSEQ multiplex PCR; TCRdb lists only in-frame clones, some missing. V, J and clone size derive from that table, while D and trimming were established from the DNA sequence. The sample shows 150,000 to 200,000 clones, approximately 82% of them seen only once. The receptor was derived from a woman aged 80 or over with acute or convalescent COVID-19. Sequencing was done on a sample of peripheral blood. This chain uses TRBV19 with TRBJ2-2; 7 bases match TRBD2. CDR3 sequence (DNA): TGTGCCAGTAGGCCCATAGCGGGCATATCCACCGGGGAGCTGTTTTTT. Translated: CASRPIAGISTGELFF.